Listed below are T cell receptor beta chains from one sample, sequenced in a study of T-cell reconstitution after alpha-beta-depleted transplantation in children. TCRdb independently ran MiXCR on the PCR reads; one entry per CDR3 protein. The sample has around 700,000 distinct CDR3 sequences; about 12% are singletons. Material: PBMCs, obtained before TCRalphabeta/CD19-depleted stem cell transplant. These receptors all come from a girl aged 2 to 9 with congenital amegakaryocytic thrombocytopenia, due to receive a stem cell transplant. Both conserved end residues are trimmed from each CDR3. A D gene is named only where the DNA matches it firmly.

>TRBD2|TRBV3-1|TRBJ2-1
ACSLIVLAGRKYNEQF
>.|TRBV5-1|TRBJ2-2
ASSPSRVLEAGELF
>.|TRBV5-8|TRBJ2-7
ASSLAGILEQY
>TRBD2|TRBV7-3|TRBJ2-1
ASSLILAGVGEQF
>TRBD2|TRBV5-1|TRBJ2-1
ASSDSGLSYNEQF
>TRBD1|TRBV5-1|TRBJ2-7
ASSSAQRQGDPISSYEQY
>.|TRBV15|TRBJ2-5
ATSRDLRGVSETQY
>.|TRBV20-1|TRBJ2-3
SASLMRADTQY
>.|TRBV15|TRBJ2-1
ATSPILRGIGDEQF
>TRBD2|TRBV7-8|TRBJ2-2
ASSLGLGLADTGELF
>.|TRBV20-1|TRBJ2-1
SAREGEQF
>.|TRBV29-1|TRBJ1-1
SVDYSMNTEAF
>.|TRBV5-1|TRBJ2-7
ASSLALDYSYEQY
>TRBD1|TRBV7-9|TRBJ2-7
ASSGTGTDSYEQY
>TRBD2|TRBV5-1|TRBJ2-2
ASSQGRGSGITGELF
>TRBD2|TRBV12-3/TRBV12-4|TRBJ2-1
ASSLVAGANYEQF
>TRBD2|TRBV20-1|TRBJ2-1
SAYPGLDGSEQF
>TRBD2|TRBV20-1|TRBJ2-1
SAREGRTYNEQF
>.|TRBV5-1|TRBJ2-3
ASSLGQFTDTQY
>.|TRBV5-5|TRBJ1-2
AGRREITNYGYT
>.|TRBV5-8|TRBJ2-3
ASSAGGGSADTQY
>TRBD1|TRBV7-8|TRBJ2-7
ASSLDREDQY
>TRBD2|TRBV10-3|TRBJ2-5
AISESMGGEQETQY
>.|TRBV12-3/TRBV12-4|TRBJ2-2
ASSYGVLF
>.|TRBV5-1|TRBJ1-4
ASRPSRSGSSSEKLF
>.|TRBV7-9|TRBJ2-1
ASNGVGGPSSYNEQF
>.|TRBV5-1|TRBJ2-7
ASSLELPVSEQY
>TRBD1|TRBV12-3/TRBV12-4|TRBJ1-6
ASSSSDRGDSPLH
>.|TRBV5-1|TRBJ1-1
ASSSPVGTMNTEAF
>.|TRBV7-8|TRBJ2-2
ASSFRGWAGELF
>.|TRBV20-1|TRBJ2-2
SARLLGVRHTGELF
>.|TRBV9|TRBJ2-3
ASRPLSGGATDSQY
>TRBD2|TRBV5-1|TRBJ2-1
ASSLVAGDLYEQF
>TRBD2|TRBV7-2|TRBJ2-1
ASSLVAGAVDEQF
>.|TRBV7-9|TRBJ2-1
ASSLSPQGRYNEQF
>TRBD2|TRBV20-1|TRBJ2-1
SARVSGRALNPSNEQF
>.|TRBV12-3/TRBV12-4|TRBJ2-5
ASTSYTSGETQY
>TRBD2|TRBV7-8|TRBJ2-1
ASRRTSGSSYNEQF
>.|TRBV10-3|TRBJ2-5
AISGSQETQY
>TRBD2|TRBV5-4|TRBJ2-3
ASGMRTSGKDTQY
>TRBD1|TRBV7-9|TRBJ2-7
ASSLAYGQGTYEQY
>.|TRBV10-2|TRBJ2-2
ASSETRLTGELF